These 26 T cell receptor beta chains were sequenced from one sample in a study of T cell responses to AZD1222 COVID-19 vaccine. Clones were read by immunoSEQ multiplex PCR, and TCRdb kept only the in-frame ones, dropping some. The table lists about 130,000 clones, around 94% of them singletons. This specimen consisted of peripheral blood, obtained on day 0 of AZD1222 vaccination. The receptors come from an adult in good health.

The chain uses TRBV18 and TRBJ1-1; 10 bases are a match to TRBD1. V trimming: 6 bases; J trimming: 7 bases; junction bases outside the gene matches: 5. This CDR3 region has 13 residues. The germline V gene has CDR1 KGHSH and CDR2 LQKENI. CDR3 protein: CASSPGQGGEAFF. The CDR3 DNA sequence: TGTGCCAGCTCGCCCGGACAGGGGGGTGAAGCTTTCTTT.

This rearrangement joins TRBV30 to TRBJ2-3; the D is unclear. The V end was cut by 3 bases, the J end by 5 bases, with 18 bases between. The CDR3 contains 15 residues. Germline-derived CDR1 and CDR2 are GTSNPN and SVGIG (reference sequence). The CDR3 sequence is CAWSPPQTRQDTQYF. CDR3 coding DNA: TGTGCCTGGAGCCCGCCCCAAACCCGGCAAGATACGCAGTATTTT.

The chain employs TRBV27 and TRBJ2-1; D gene uncertain. Germline-derived CDR1 and CDR2 are MNHEY and SMNVEV (reference sequence). The length of the CDR3 is 9 residues. The V end was cut by 11 bases, the J end by 11 bases, with 10 bases between. DNA of the CDR3: TGTGCCGCTGGAGTAAAGCAGTTCTTC. This encodes CAAGVKQFF.

The chain couples TRBV2 to TRBJ2-2; D is unresolved. Germline V gives CDR1 SNHLY, CDR2 FYNNEI. The CDR3 contains 13 residues. Trimming shortened V by 4 bases and J by 4 bases, and 7 bases separated the two germline ends. The CDR3 loop reads CASSAYSTGELFF. CDR3 in DNA: TGTGCCAGCAGTGCCTACAGCACCGGGGAGCTGTTTTTT.

The gene calls are TRBV10-1 and TRBJ2-1; 9 bases agree with TRBD2. The germline gives CDR1 WNHNN, CDR2 SYGVQD (reference sequence). Losses at the gene ends were 5 bases for V and 1 base for J; bases not matched to a gene: 9. The CDR3 sequence is 17 residues long. Written as DNA, the CDR3 is TGCGCCAGCAGTCGTGCGGGAGGGCCTCAATCCTACAATGAGCAGTTCTTC. As protein: CASSRAGGPQSYNEQFF.

This clone has only one observation. The chain links TRBV18 to TRBJ2-7; possibly TRBD1 or TRBD2 for D (9 bases each). The CDR3 has 16 residues. Germline V lookup: CDR1 KGHSH, CDR2 LQKENI. V gave up 3 bases and J gave up 4 bases, with 19 bases separating them. This CDR3 is CASSPREGQGSYEQYF. In nucleotides, the CDR3 is TGTGCCAGCTCACCGCGGGAGGGACAGGGTAGTTACGAGCAGTACTTC.

The chain is built from TRBV28 and TRBJ1-4; D may be TRBD1 (6 bases). The ends were cut back, 5 bases at V and 8 bases at J, with 15 bases in the middle. Per the germline V gene, CDR1 is MDHEN and CDR2 is SYDVKM. CDR3 length: 14 residues. Here the CDR3 DNA reads TGTGCCAGCAGTCCCTGGACAGCGGAGGAAAAACTGTTTTTT. Protein product: CASSPWTAEEKLFF.

The chain uses TRBV18 and TRBJ2-1; D is possibly TRBD2 (6 bases). Germline lookup yields CDR1 KGHSH and CDR2 LQKENI. Deletions cut 3 bases from V and 7 bases from J, with 10 bases between. The CDR3 spans 13 residues. CDR3: CASSPGTGNEQFF. CDR3 nucleotides: TGTGCCAGCTCACCCGGGACTGGTAATGAGCAGTTCTTC.

This chain links TRBV14 with TRBJ1-1; D remains unclear. Germline V gene lookup returns CDR1 SGHDN and CDR2 FVKESK. The CDR3 is made up of 14 amino acids. V dropped 1 base and J dropped 5 bases, with 11 bases sitting between them. The CDR3 protein is CASSQGPGVTEAFF. The CDR3 DNA sequence: TGTGCCAGCAGCCAAGGGCCCGGAGTTACTGAAGCTTTCTTT.

This clone was detected only once. The rearrangement links TRBV5-1 to TRBJ1-1, with 8 bases identical to TRBD1. Looked up from germline, CDR1 is SGHRS and CDR2 is YFSETQ. The CDR3 sequence is 14 residues long. Unmatched junction bases numbered 7, after V lost 3 bases and J lost 6 bases. In DNA, the CDR3 is TGCGCCAGCAGCTGGACAGGGCCTGACGCTGAAGCTTTCTTT. Encoded protein: CASSWTGPDAEAFF.

In this sample, this clone turned up once. The chain carries TRBV4-2 and TRBJ2-5; the D gene is possibly TRBD1 (5 bases). V lost 0 bases and J 5 bases, leaving 7 bases between the germline ends. The germline CDR1 and CDR2 sequences are LGHNA and YNFKEQ. The CDR3 is 13 amino acids. The CDR3 sequence: CASSQDWGETQYF. CDR3 nucleotides: TGTGCCAGCAGCCAAGATTGGGGCGAGACCCAGTACTTC.

The V call is TRBV6-1, the J call TRBJ1-1; 8 positions agree with TRBD1. CDR3 length: 15 amino acids. Germline V CDR1 and CDR2: MNHNS, SASEGT. Unmatched junction bases numbered 6, after V lost 2 bases and J lost 4 bases. CDR3 in amino acids: CASSERAGGATEAFF. The CDR3, as DNA: TGTGCCAGCAGTGAAAGAGCAGGGGGCGCCACTGAAGCTTTCTTT.

The chain combines TRBV6-5 with TRBJ1-6, with 7 positions matching TRBD1. CDR3 size: 13 residues. J was trimmed by 7 bases and V by 6 bases; bases with no gene match: 3. Germline assignment: CDR1 MNHEY and CDR2 SVGAGI. CDR3 bases: TGTGCCAGCAGCCGGGACAGCAATTCACCCCTCCACTTT. This encodes CASSRDSNSPLHF.

The CDR3 nucleotides read TGTGCCAGCAGCTCTCTAGCGGGAGGGCCCTCCTACAATGAGCAGTTCTTC. As protein: CASSSLAGGPSYNEQFF. This sequence joins TRBV5-4 and TRBJ2-1, with 12 bases matching TRBD2. Germline CDR1 and CDR2: SGHNT and YYREEE (reference sequence). The CDR3 extends over 17 amino acids. V gave up 3 bases and J gave up 0 bases; unmatched junction bases: 4.

This clone came up a few times. V is TRBV6-1 and J is TRBJ1-4; TRBD1 matches 8 bases. The CDR3 is made up of 16 amino acids. V gave up 0 bases and J gave up 8 bases; unmatched junction bases: 8. The germline V gene encodes CDR1 MNHNS and CDR2 SASEGT. The DNA of the CDR3 is TGTGCCAGCAGTGAAGCGCTTGAGACAGGGGTGGAAAAACTGTTTTTT. Translated, it gives CASSEALETGVEKLFF.

This chain uses TRBV19 with TRBJ2-4, with 7 bases aligning to TRBD1. J gave up 4 bases and V 5 bases, and 5 bases lay outside the gene matches. CDR3 length: 14 amino acids. The germline gives CDR1 LNHDA, CDR2 SQIVND (reference sequence). This CDR3 reads CASSPHRGKNIQYF. CDR3 DNA sequence: TGTGCCAGTAGTCCCCACAGGGGTAAAAACATTCAGTACTTC.

The chain joins TRBV28 to TRBJ1-5, with D perhaps TRBD1 (5 bases). The CDR3 spans 17 residues. Germline CDR1 and CDR2: MDHEN and SYDVKM. V was pared by 1 base and J by 1 base, with 14 bases between. In DNA form, the CDR3 reads TGTGCCAGCAGTTTATCTCTCCTGAGGGGCAGCAATCAGCCCCAGCATTTT. The encoded protein is CASSLSLLRGSNQPQHF. The full variable domain, its missing parts supplied by reference TRBV28 and TRBJ1-5, is DVKVTQSSRYLVKRTGEKVFLECVQDMDHENMFWYRQDPGLGLRLIYFSYDVKMKEKGDIPEGYSVSREKKERFSLILESASTNQTSMYLCASSLSLLRGSNQPQHFGDGTRLSIL.

The CDR3 DNA sequence: TGTGCCAGCTCGTGGAGCGGGGAGCTGTTTTTT. Amino acids: CASSWSGELFF. The gene calls are TRBV18 and TRBJ2-2; D call uncertain. CDR1 and CDR2 from the germline V gene are KGHSH and LQKENI. The CDR3 is 11 amino acids. V gave up 6 bases and J gave up 7 bases, with 6 bases separating them.

The chain has TRBV12-3 or TRBV12-4 and TRBJ1-2; D is perhaps TRBD1 (5 bases). The V gene lost 1 base and the J gene lost 4 bases, with 7 bases spanning the gap. This CDR3 spans 13 amino acids. CDR3 region: CASSLGRAYGYTF. CDR3 coding DNA: TGTGCCAGCAGTTTAGGCAGGGCCTATGGCTACACCTTC.

V is TRBV28 and J is TRBJ2-3; 7 bases are a match to TRBD2. V lost 5 bases, J lost 1 base, and 9 bases stayed unmatched. CDR3 length: 16 residues. Germline-derived CDR1 and CDR2 are MDHEN and SYDVKM. CDR3 bases: TGTGCCAGCAGTACCTCTAGCGGAGGGGGCACAGATACGCAGTATTTT. This translates into CASSTSSGGGTDTQYF. The full variable domain, its missing parts supplied by reference TRBV28 and TRBJ2-3, is DVKVTQSSRYLVKRTGEKVFLECVQDMDHENMFWYRQDPGLGLRLIYFSYDVKMKEKGDIPEGYSVSREKKERFSLILESASTNQTSMYLCASSTSSGGGTDTQYFGPGTRLTVL.

The chain couples TRBV2 to TRBJ1-3; the D gene is possibly TRBD1 (6 bases). This CDR3 comprises 13 residues. CDR1 SNHLY and CDR2 FYNNEI come from the germline V gene. The V end was cut by 5 bases, the J end by 4 bases, with 9 bases between. The CDR3 region is CASSSDRGNTIYF. The CDR3 DNA reads as TGTGCCAGCAGTTCCGACAGGGGAAACACCATATATTTT.

The J gene is TRBJ2-1, the V gene TRBV4-1; weak D call: TRBD2 (6 bases). The V end was cut by 1 base, the J end by 9 bases, with 19 bases between. This CDR3 has 16 amino acids. The germline V gene has CDR1 MGHRA and CDR2 YSYEKL. DNA of the CDR3: TGCGCCAGCAGCCAAGGGTGGCTAGCGTTGGGGGGTGAGCAGTTCTTC. Translated, it gives CASSQGWLALGGEQFF.

The rearrangement links TRBV4-1 to TRBJ2-3; D is perhaps TRBD1 or TRBD2 (5 bases each). Germline V CDR1 and CDR2: MGHRA, YSYEKL. The CDR3 contains 17 residues. The V end lost 4 bases, the J end lost 5 bases, and 22 bases lay between the germline ends. This chain's CDR3 is CASSPIEARGVRDTQYF. The CDR3 nucleotides read TGCGCCAGCAGCCCTATAGAAGCGCGAGGGGTTCGAGATACGCAGTATTTT.

CDR3: CASSYREGQETQYF. The CDR3 DNA reads as TGTGCCAGCAGCTACCGGGAGGGCCAAGAGACCCAGTACTTC. The rearrangement links TRBV3-1 (or the pseudogene TRBV3-2) to TRBJ2-5; 8 bases map to TRBD2. The V gene end was trimmed by 5 bases and the J gene end by 1 base; junction bases not matched to a gene: 3. Germline V gene data show CDR1 as LGHDT and CDR2 as YNNKEL (reference sequence). This CDR3 has 14 amino acids.

The chain links TRBV29-1 to TRBJ1-1; 8 nucleotides align to TRBD1. The CDR3 is 12 residues long. Germline CDR1 is SQVTM and CDR2 is ANQGSEA. J lost 6 bases, V lost 7 bases, and 7 bases had no gene match. Written as DNA, the CDR3 is TGCAGCGCAGGACAGGGTAGCCCTGAAGCTTTCTTT. Protein: CSAGQGSPEAFF.

This chain links TRBV6-5 with TRBJ2-3; the D call may be TRBD1 or TRBD2 (6 bases each). The germline CDR1 and CDR2 sequences are MNHEY and SVGAGI. There are 15 residues in the CDR3. The V end was cut by 4 bases, the J end by 9 bases, with 20 bases between. The CDR3 DNA reads TGTGCCAGCAGTTCCCCTACCGTGGGGGGCGCGACGCAGTATTTT. Translating gives CASSSPTVGGATQYF.